The next 30 T cell receptor beta chains were all read from a single sample in a study of blood T cell repertoires in COVID-19. Assay: immunoSEQ multiplex PCR; the TCRdb copy retains only in-frame clones and omits some. The data contain 310,000 or so clones, over 75% of them singletons. Sequences were obtained from PBMCs or T cells enriched from blood (not recorded which). The receptors derive from a woman between 18 and 29 years old who had recovered from COVID-19.

The rearrangement uses TRBV19 and TRBJ1-5; possible D gene TRBD1, 5 bases. The CDR3 is made up of 15 amino acids. Germline values: CDR1 LNHDA, CDR2 SQIVND (reference sequence). Trimming left V 3 bases short and J 2 bases short, with 11 bases between. CDR3: CASSIEGDGNQPQHF. CDR3 sequence (DNA): TGTGCCAGTAGTATTGAAGGGGATGGCAATCAGCCCCAGCATTTT.

This clone was counted once. This chain joins TRBV18 and TRBJ2-1; maybe TRBD1 (5 bases). Germline CDR1 reads KGHSH; CDR2 reads LQKENI. This CDR3 spans 16 amino acids. V lost 5 bases to trimming and J lost 9 bases, with 23 bases between them. The CDR3 region is CASSSDSGNRFSEQFF. The CDR3 DNA reads as TGTGCCAGCTCATCCGACTCAGGGAACCGTTTCAGTGAGCAGTTCTTC.

This clone was counted once. The chain is built from TRBV24-1 and TRBJ1-2; 10 bases agree with TRBD1. Germline CDR1 is KGHDR and CDR2 is SFDVKD. The trim removed 4 bases at V and 7 bases at J, leaving 2 bases unmatched. The CDR3 runs to 13 residues. The CDR3 sequence: CATSEGQGGGYTF. CDR3 bases: TGTGCCACCAGTGAAGGACAGGGGGGTGGCTACACCTTC.

The chain links TRBV24-1 to TRBJ2-3, with TRBD2 matching 7 bases. Germline V gene data show CDR1 as KGHDR and CDR2 as SFDVKD. The CDR3 length is 15 residues. The V and J ends lost 2 bases and 2 bases, in that order; junction bases with no gene match: 3. The CDR3 DNA reads TGTGCCACCAGTGATTGGGCGGGAGTCACAGATACGCAGTATTTT. Its translation: CATSDWAGVTDTQYF.

The rearrangement uses TRBV10-3 and TRBJ1-2; the match to TRBD1 covers 7 bases. This CDR3 has 16 residues. V gave up 0 bases and J gave up 4 bases; unmatched junction bases: 8. Germline CDR1 and CDR2: ENHRY and SYGVKD. CDR3 sequence (DNA): TGTGCCATCAGTGAGTCGACAGGGATCGAGCTCTATGGCTACACCTTC. It encodes CAISESTGIELYGYTF.

The V gene is TRBV2, the J gene TRBJ1-2; no clear D. The V gene lost 6 bases and the J gene lost 7 bases, with 21 bases spanning the gap. The CDR3 contains 15 residues. The germline CDR1 and CDR2 sequences are SNHLY and FYNNEI. CDR3 loop: CASRREGERITGYTF. The DNA for the CDR3 is TGTGCCAGCAGGAGGGAGGGAGAGAGGATTACTGGCTACACCTTC.

The gene calls are TRBV18 and TRBJ1-1; possible D gene TRBD1, 5 bases. The CDR3 sequence is 15 residues long. The ends were cut back, 3 bases at V and 1 base at J, with 12 bases in the middle. Germline values: CDR1 KGHSH, CDR2 LQKENI. This CDR3 is CASSPLVGRNTEAFF. The CDR3, as DNA: TGTGCCAGCTCACCCCTAGTGGGGCGGAACACTGAAGCTTTCTTT.

This clone has only one observation. The rearrangement joins TRBV7-9 to TRBJ1-5; tentatively, D is TRBD1 (6 bases). The CDR3 covers 15 residues. The V gene lost 1 base and the J gene lost 4 bases, with 11 bases spanning the gap. Germline V CDR1 and CDR2: SEHNR, FQNEAQ (reference sequence). CDR3 loop: CASSLGAGANQPQHF. CDR3 bases: TGTGCCAGCAGCTTAGGAGCGGGGGCGAATCAGCCCCAGCATTTT.

The V call is TRBV5-1, the J call TRBJ2-7; possibly TRBD1 for D (5 bases). The ends were cut back, 4 bases at V and 3 bases at J, with 17 bases in the middle. The CDR3 spans 15 residues. Germline V lookup: CDR1 SGHRS, CDR2 YFSETQ. The chain's CDR3 is CASSHNGPGHYEQYF. CDR3 nucleotides: TGCGCCAGCAGCCATAATGGTCCAGGACACTACGAGCAGTACTTC. Full variable domain (missing parts from reference TRBV5-1 and TRBJ2-7): KAGVTQTPRYLIKTRGQQVTLSCSPISGHRSVSWYQQTPGQGLQFLFEYFSETQRNKGNFPGRFSGRQFSNSRSEMNVSTLELGDSALYLCASSHNGPGHYEQYFGPGTRLTVT.

This chain connects TRBV27 to TRBJ1-1; D not certain. Trimming pared 1 base from V and 5 bases from J, leaving 11 bases between. The CDR3 runs to 14 residues. The germline V gene encodes CDR1 MNHEY and CDR2 SMNVEV (reference sequence). The CDR3 here is CASSLWGGGTEAFF. The DNA of the CDR3 is TGTGCCAGCAGTTTATGGGGAGGAGGGACTGAAGCTTTCTTT.

This clone was seen only a few times. V is TRBV19 and J is TRBJ2-5, with D possibly TRBD1 on 5 matching bases. Trimming took off 7 bases at V and 0 bases at J, with 12 bases between the two ends. Per germline, CDR1 LNHDA and CDR2 SQIVND (reference sequence). This CDR3 spans 14 amino acids. CDR3 region: CASKLQAYQETQYF. In DNA, the CDR3 is TGTGCCAGTAAACTACAGGCGTACCAAGAGACCCAGTACTTC.

J is TRBJ1-2 and V is TRBV2, with 11 bases matching TRBD1. V was clipped by 6 bases and J by 7 bases; unmatched bases: 7. The CDR3 runs to 14 residues. Germline V lookup: CDR1 SNHLY, CDR2 FYNNEI. The CDR3 DNA reads as TGTGCCAGCAGGAGCGGACAGGGGGCGGGTGGCTACACCTTC. Residues: CASRSGQGAGGYTF.

The chain has TRBV28 and TRBJ1-5, with D unclear. The CDR3 extends over 12 amino acids. Germline assignment: CDR1 MDHEN and CDR2 SYDVKM. Deletions cut 8 bases from V and 1 base from J, with 6 bases between. The CDR3 is CASASSNQPQHF. The CDR3 DNA reads as TGTGCCAGCGCTAGCAGCAATCAGCCCCAGCATTTT.

The genes are TRBV6-5 and TRBJ2-7; possible D gene TRBD2, 5 bases. Between the trimmed V and J ends, which lost 2 bases and 2 bases, there was a span of 10 bases. Germline CDR1 and CDR2: MNHEY and SVGAGI. The CDR3 is made up of 14 amino acids. The CDR3 region is CASSYERAAYEQYF. The CDR3 region has the DNA TGTGCCAGCAGTTACGAGAGGGCGGCCTACGAGCAGTACTTC.

The chain recombines TRBV4-2 with TRBJ1-5, with D maybe TRBD1 (5 bases). Looked up from germline, CDR1 is LGHNA and CDR2 is YNFKEQ. The CDR3 runs 17 residues. V was pared by 4 bases and J by 3 bases, with 19 bases between. CDR3 amino acids: CASSPEGRQYLNQPQHF. The CDR3 nucleotides are TGTGCCAGCAGCCCAGAGGGGAGACAATATCTCAATCAGCCCCAGCATTTT.

About this clone itself: An end of the junction does not agree with germline; a read error may underlie this. The V and J genes are TRBV3-1 (or the pseudogene TRBV3-2) and TRBJ2-3, with TRBD1 matching over 8 bases. This CDR3 comprises 15 residues. Germline CDR1 and CDR2: LGHDT and YNNKEL (reference sequence). The CDR3 sequence is CASSQDVAGTGTQYF. Written as DNA, the CDR3 is TGTGCCAGCAGCCAAGATGTTGCCGGGACAGGTACGCAGTATTTT.

The chain couples TRBV2 to TRBJ1-2, with no clear D. V shed 11 bases and J shed 7 bases, with 14 bases lying between them. The germline V gene has CDR1 SNHLY and CDR2 FYNNEI. The CDR3 length is 11 residues. The CDR3, as DNA: TGTGCCGTACCAACCGGGATTGGCTACACCTTC. This sequence encodes CAVPTGIGYTF.

The genes are TRBV30 and TRBJ2-1; the D gene is possibly TRBD2 (6 bases). CDR1 and CDR2 from the germline V gene are GTSNPN and SVGIG (reference sequence). V lost 3 bases and J 0 bases, leaving 12 bases between the germline ends. This CDR3 has 15 residues. The CDR3 bases are TGTGCCTGGAGCTCTGCGGGAACCTCCTACAATGAGCAGTTCTTC. Translation gives CAWSSAGTSYNEQFF. Full variable domain (missing parts from reference TRBV30 and TRBJ2-1): SQTIHQWPATLVQPVGSPLSLECTVEGTSNPNLYWYRQAAGRGLQLLFYSVGIGQISSEVPQNLSASRPQDRQFILSSKKLLLSDSGFYLCAWSSAGTSYNEQFFGPGTRLTVL.

The V and J genes are TRBV9 and TRBJ1-6; TRBD1 aligns across 7 bases. V was clipped by 4 bases and J by 2 bases; unmatched bases: 6. Germline assignment: CDR1 SGDLS and CDR2 YYNGEE. The CDR3 is made up of 16 amino acids. The CDR3, as DNA: TGTGCCAGCAGCTCTACAGGGGTCCCCTATAATTCACCCCTCCACTTT. As protein: CASSSTGVPYNSPLHF. The complete variable domain, with remaining parts taken from reference TRBV9 and TRBJ1-6, reads DSGVTQTPKHLITATGQRVTLRCSPRSGDLSVYWYQQSLDQGLQFLIQYYNGEERAKGNILERFSAQQFPDLHSELNLSSLELGDSALYFCASSSTGVPYNSPLHFGNGTRLTVT.

The chain recombines TRBV6-5 with TRBJ1-2; 8 bases map to TRBD1. Trimming cost V 5 bases and J 0 bases; bases outside gene matches: 5. CDR3 length: 15 residues. Germline V gene lookup returns CDR1 MNHEY and CDR2 SVGAGI. The CDR3 region has the DNA TGTGCCAGCAGTAGAGACAGGGGTTCTAACTATGGCTACACCTTC. Protein: CASSRDRGSNYGYTF.

This chain uses TRBV3-1 (or the pseudogene TRBV3-2) with TRBJ1-1; 8 bases match TRBD1. Germline loops: CDR1 LGHDT, CDR2 YNNKEL (reference sequence). V lost 4 bases to trimming and J lost 1 base; unmatched junction nucleotides: 5. CDR3 size: 15 residues. The chain's CDR3 is CASSPQTGANTEAFF. DNA of the CDR3: TGTGCCAGCAGCCCCCAGACAGGGGCGAACACTGAAGCTTTCTTT.

Here the CDR3 DNA reads TGTGCCACCAGTGAGGGTAGCGGGGTGGGGGCAGAGACCCAGTACTTC. Translated, it gives CATSEGSGVGAETQYF. The chain uses TRBV24-1 and TRBJ2-5, with TRBD2 identical over 8 bases. The germline V gene has CDR1 KGHDR and CDR2 SFDVKD. With V trimmed by 4 bases and J by 4 bases, 10 bases remained unmatched. The CDR3 covers 16 residues.

This rearrangement joins TRBV29-1 to TRBJ1-1; 7 bases agree with TRBD1. Germline V gene sequence: CDR1 SQVTM, CDR2 ANQGSEA. The CDR3 runs to 12 residues. Germline trimming cut 7 bases from V and 7 bases from J; bases unmatched to any gene: 9. The CDR3: CSARRDRDEAFF. Here the CDR3 DNA reads TGCAGCGCCCGCCGGGACAGAGATGAAGCTTTCTTT.

The chain employs TRBV4-1 and TRBJ1-2; the D gene is possibly TRBD1 (5 bases). Trimming cost V 8 bases and J 1 base, with 11 bases left between them. Germline-derived CDR1 and CDR2 are MGHRA and YSYEKL. The length of the CDR3 is 13 residues. The CDR3 bases are TGCGCCAGCGGGGCGGTCATTAACTATGGCTACACCTTC. Translation gives CASGAVINYGYTF.

This chain uses TRBV5-6 with TRBJ1-6; possibly TRBD1 for D (5 bases). Germline lookup yields CDR1 SGHDT and CDR2 YYEEEE. The CDR3 extends over 16 amino acids. V was shortened by 2 bases and J by 10 bases, with 19 bases between the two germline ends. CDR3 nucleotides: TGTGCCAGCAGCTTTAGCGGGGGTCGGAGGGAATCACCCCTCCACTTT. It specifies CASSFSGGRRESPLHF.

The V call is TRBV11-3, the J call TRBJ2-1; TRBD2 agrees at 7 bases. Trimming removed 1 base from V and 8 bases from J; junction bases left unmatched: 14. The CDR3 has 17 amino acids. Germline V gives CDR1 SGHNT, CDR2 YENEEA. CDR3 in amino acids: CASSLASRGGSSYEQFF. DNA for the CDR3: TGTGCCAGCAGCTTAGCTTCGAGAGGCGGGAGTAGCTATGAGCAGTTCTTC.

This clone occurred many times. V is TRBV2 and J is TRBJ2-6; D is ambiguous. V was pared by 4 bases and J by 2 bases, with 6 bases between. The CDR3 consists of 14 residues. CDR1 and CDR2 (germline): SNHLY, FYNNEI. CDR3 nucleotide sequence: TGTGCCAGCAGTGTGAGGACTGGGGCCAACGTCCTGACTTTC. It specifies CASSVRTGANVLTF.

This clone appeared a few times. V usage is TRBV9 and J usage is TRBJ1-2, with D maybe TRBD1 (6 bases). Germline V lookup: CDR1 SGDLS, CDR2 YYNGEE. The CDR3 totals 16 residues. Trimming removed 3 bases at V and 2 bases at J, with 17 bases between. This CDR3 reads CASSGRTAPSNYGYTF. CDR3 bases: TGTGCCAGCAGCGGCCGGACAGCTCCGTCCAACTATGGCTACACCTTC.

V gene TRBV5-6 combines with J gene TRBJ1-6, with no clear D. The V gene lost 3 bases and the J gene lost 5 bases, with 6 bases spanning the gap. CDR1 SGHDT and CDR2 YYEEEE come from the germline V gene. This CDR3 is built from 13 residues. The CDR3 loop is CASSWRNNSPLHF. As DNA, the CDR3 is TGTGCCAGCAGCTGGAGAAATAATTCACCCCTCCACTTT. The full variable domain, its missing parts supplied by reference TRBV5-6 and TRBJ1-6, is DAGVTQSPTHLIKTRGQQVTLRCSPKSGHDTVSWYQQALGQGPQFIFQYYEEEERQRGNFPDRFSGHQFPNYSSELNVNALLLGDSALYLCASSWRNNSPLHFGNGTRLTVT.

Here the CDR3 DNA reads TGTGCCAGCAGCTCGACTAAGAACTATTCACCCCTCCACTTT. It codes for CASSSTKNYSPLHF. V and J are TRBV7-8 and TRBJ1-6; D uncertain. The CDR3 runs 14 residues. Trimming stripped 4 bases from V and 8 bases from J, with 12 bases between. In germline, CDR1 is SGHVS, CDR2 FQNEAQ. Drawing the rest from reference TRBV7-8 and TRBJ1-6, the complete variable domain is GAGVSQSPRYKVAKRGQDVALRCDPISGHVSLFWYQQALGQGPEFLTYFQNEAQLDKSGLPSDRFFAERPEGSVSTLKIQRTQQEDSAVYLCASSSTKNYSPLHFGNGTRLTVT.